This entry describes one T cell receptor (beta chain). This entry is derived from a study of T cell responses to AZD1222 COVID-19 vaccine. Method: immunoSEQ multiplex PCR; TCRdb's copy keeps in-frame clones and lacks some. This table has about 180,000 clones, approximately 92% appearing once. V was trimmed by 4 bases and J by 3 bases, leaving 13 bases between them. Looked up from germline, CDR1 is MDHEN and CDR2 is SYDVKM. This CDR3 has 15 residues. The sequencing here drew on peripheral blood, taken on day 0 of AZD1222 vaccination. The receptor was isolated from an adult in good health. V gene TRBV28 combines with J gene TRBJ2-1, with D unclear. The CDR3 sequence is CASSSRRPNYNEQFF. The CDR3 DNA follows: TGTGCCAGCAGTTCCAGGCGGCCCAACTACAATGAGCAGTTCTTC.